What follows are 23 T cell receptor beta chains derived from one specimen sequenced in a study of CD8 T cells in Susac syndrome. Reverse transcription of roughly 0.5 to 1 ug RNA used random hexamers. From the immunoSEQ multiplex PCR reads, TCRdb called clonotypes with MiXCR, one entry per CDR3 protein. The sample lists about 150,000 distinct CDR3 sequences, about 96% seen once, with around 0.12% in the top ten. Sequenced input: CD4+ T cells from PBMCs. Receptors were obtained from a human donor with Susac syndrome.

The chain couples TRBV6-6 to TRBJ2-7; D perhaps matches TRBD1 (6 bases). V dropped 5 bases and J dropped 3 bases, with 11 bases sitting between them. The CDR3 consists of 13 residues. From germline, CDR1 is MNHNY and CDR2 SVGAGI (reference sequence). CDR3 DNA sequence: TGTGCCAGCAGTAACGGACAGTACTACGAGCAGTACTTC. As protein: CASSNGQYYEQYF.

The V call is TRBV4-3, the J call TRBJ2-3; 7 positions match TRBD2. Germline V gene data show CDR1 as LGHNA and CDR2 as YSLEER. With 0 bases clipped from V and 2 bases from J, the junction kept 2 bases outside the gene matches. The length of the CDR3 is 15 residues. CDR3 sequence: CASSQDLAATDTQYF. CDR3 sequence (DNA): TGCGCCAGCAGCCAAGATCTAGCGGCCACAGATACGCAGTATTTT.

The chain has TRBV7-9 and TRBJ2-7; possibly TRBD2 for D (5 bases). CDR1 and CDR2 (germline): SEHNR, FQNEAQ (reference sequence). The CDR3 totals 16 residues. V was trimmed by 7 bases and J by 4 bases, leaving 23 bases between them. CDR3 in amino acids: CASTPRLGSGLYEQYF. The CDR3 region has the DNA TGTGCCAGCACCCCACGGTTGGGCAGCGGACTTTACGAGCAGTACTTC.

The chain employs TRBV10-2 and TRBJ2-7; 12 nucleotides align to TRBD1. Germline V gene data show CDR1 as WSHSY and CDR2 as SAAADI. J lost 4 bases, V lost 2 bases, and 3 bases had no gene match. The CDR3 loop spans 15 amino acids. The CDR3 DNA reads as TGCGCCAGCAGTGAGGGGGACAGGGGGCCGTACGAGCAGTACTTC. Protein: CASSEGDRGPYEQYF.

The chain combines TRBV5-4 with TRBJ1-4; D gene unclear. This CDR3 is built from 13 residues. The ends were cut back, 0 bases at V and 8 bases at J, with 8 bases in the middle. Per the germline V gene, CDR1 is SGHNT and CDR2 is YYREEE (reference sequence). CDR3: CASSLGPTEKLFF. In DNA form, the CDR3 reads TGTGCCAGCAGCTTGGGCCCCACCGAAAAACTGTTTTTT.

This chain connects TRBV19 to TRBJ1-1, with no clear D. Germline values: CDR1 LNHDA, CDR2 SQIVND (reference sequence). Trimming took off 6 bases at V and 1 base at J, with 12 bases between the two ends. This CDR3 contains 14 residues. The CDR3 DNA reads as TGTGCCAGTAGCCTATTTGACGCGAACACTGAAGCTTTCTTT. Translating gives CASSLFDANTEAFF.

The J gene is TRBJ2-3, the V gene TRBV28; weak D call: TRBD2 (6 bases). V lost 4 bases and J lost 6, with 17 bases in between. This CDR3 is built from 15 residues. Germline values: CDR1 MDHEN, CDR2 SYDVKM. The DNA for the CDR3 is TGTGCCAGCAGTTCCCGGGGACCGGAGGGGGATACGCAGTATTTT. This gives the protein CASSSRGPEGDTQYF.

This clonotype was seen a few times. Here the CDR3 reads CASSPGQGDSGANVLTF. CDR3 in DNA: TGTGCCAGCTCACCCGGACAGGGTGACTCTGGGGCCAACGTCCTGACTTTC. V gene TRBV18 combines with J gene TRBJ2-6; 8 bases align to TRBD1. Trimming cost V 3 bases and J 0 bases; bases outside gene matches: 4. The CDR3 loop spans 17 amino acids. Germline CDR1 KGHSH, CDR2 LQKENI.

In its sample, this clonotype was seen once. This chain connects TRBV7-8 to TRBJ2-3; possibly TRBD2 for D (5 bases). The CDR3 runs 14 residues. Germline assignment: CDR1 SGHVS and CDR2 FQNEAQ. The V end was cut by 3 bases, the J end by 1 base, with 8 bases between. The CDR3 nucleotides read TGTGCCAGCAGCTTCGGACTTCGCACAGATACGCAGTATTTT. Translating it yields CASSFGLRTDTQYF.

The chain joins TRBV2 to TRBJ2-2, with 8 nucleotides matching TRBD2. This CDR3 spans 14 amino acids. The germline gives CDR1 SNHLY, CDR2 FYNNEI. Trimming took 10 bases from V and 2 from J; bases not matched to a gene: 6. This CDR3 is CATGRGGNTGELFF. The CDR3 nucleotides are TGTGCCACAGGACGGGGGGGAAACACCGGGGAGCTGTTTTTT.

The genes are TRBV29-1 and TRBJ1-3; 8 positions match TRBD1. The CDR3 length is 16 residues. CDR1 is SQVTM and CDR2 is ANQGSEA in the germline V gene. With 6 bases clipped from V and 3 bases from J, the junction kept 13 bases outside the gene matches. CDR3 amino acids: CSVVQQGVGIGNTIYF. The CDR3 DNA follows: TGCAGCGTAGTCCAACAGGGGGTCGGGATTGGAAACACCATATATTTT.

This rearrangement joins TRBV6-2 or TRBV6-3 to TRBJ1-2; D not resolved. The V and J ends lost 6 bases and 1 base respectively, with 15 bases between them. The CDR3 extends over 15 amino acids. In germline, CDR1 is MNHEY, CDR2 SVGEGT. The chain's CDR3 is CASRTDMSFNYGYTF. The CDR3 DNA reads as TGTGCCAGCAGAACCGACATGTCATTTAACTATGGCTACACCTTC.

The rearrangement joins TRBV30 to TRBJ2-7, with D maybe TRBD1 (6 bases). This CDR3 has 13 amino acids. Germline V gene data show CDR1 as GTSNPN and CDR2 as SVGIG (reference sequence). V was shortened by 7 bases and J by 2 bases, with 15 bases between the two germline ends. CDR3 nucleotides: TGTGCCTATAGAACAGGGCCGACCTACGAGCAGTACTTC. This encodes CAYRTGPTYEQYF.

The genes are TRBV18 and TRBJ1-2; D uncertain. Germline CDR1 and CDR2: KGHSH and LQKENI. This CDR3 spans 15 amino acids. The V and J ends lost 0 bases and 0 bases respectively, with 8 bases between them. CDR3 nucleotides: TGTGCCAGCTCACCACCGGCCGGATCTAACTATGGCTACACCTTC. Translation: CASSPPAGSNYGYTF.

The genes are TRBV7-8 and TRBJ2-5; a weak D match, TRBD1 (6 bases). CDR3 length equals 13 residues. Per germline, CDR1 SGHVS and CDR2 FQNEAQ. Trimming cost V 5 bases and J 4 bases, with 11 bases left between them. As DNA, the CDR3 is TGTGCCAGCAGCCCCCAGACAGGAGAGACCCAGTACTTC. Translating it yields CASSPQTGETQYF.

This clonotype was seen a single time. The V call is TRBV2, the J call TRBJ2-7, with D possibly TRBD2 on 6 matching bases. Germline V gives CDR1 SNHLY, CDR2 FYNNEI. CDR3 length equals 14 residues. V was trimmed by 8 bases and J by 0 bases, leaving 14 bases between them. The CDR3 DNA sequence: TGTGCCAGCGGATTAGCGGTCCCCTCCTACGAGCAGTACTTC. As protein: CASGLAVPSYEQYF.

The CDR3 loop reads CASSPRTDMNTEAFF. The CDR3 nucleotides are TGTGCCAGCAGCCCTAGGACAGACATGAACACTGAAGCTTTCTTT. V gene TRBV3-1 combines with J gene TRBJ1-1; D is possibly TRBD1 (6 bases). V was shortened by 4 bases and J by 0 bases, with 12 bases between the two germline ends. CDR3 length: 15 amino acids. Germline values: CDR1 LGHDT, CDR2 YNNKEL (reference sequence).

The CDR3 here is CSAYWNEQFF. Written as DNA, the CDR3 is TGCAGTGCTTACTGGAATGAGCAGTTCTTC. The chain combines TRBV20-1 with TRBJ2-1; D is unclear. CDR3 size: 10 residues. Trimming left V 5 bases short and J 7 bases short, with 6 bases between. Germline loops: CDR1 DFQATT, CDR2 SNEGSKA (reference sequence).

This chain joins TRBV28 and TRBJ1-2, with 9 bases lining up with TRBD1. V shed 7 bases and J 4 bases; nucleotides not matched to a gene: 7. Germline loops: CDR1 MDHEN, CDR2 SYDVKM. The CDR3 length is 14 residues. In DNA, the CDR3 is TGTGCCAGCACCAGGACAGGGGTGATCTATGGCTACACCTTC. This encodes CASTRTGVIYGYTF.

This chain connects TRBV6-2 or TRBV6-3 to TRBJ1-6; TRBD1 matches 7 bases. This CDR3 spans 15 amino acids. Germline assignment: CDR1 MNHEY and CDR2 SVGEGT. V shed 5 bases, J shed 9 bases, and the junction held 10 bases outside the gene matches. This chain's CDR3 is CASSDRTGGGSPLHF. Written as DNA, the CDR3 is TGTGCCAGCAGTGACAGGACAGGAGGTGGTTCACCCCTCCACTTT.

The chain combines TRBV20-1 with TRBJ2-7; 8 bases fit TRBD1. V lost 3 bases to trimming and J lost 3 bases; unmatched junction nucleotides: 4. Germline-derived CDR1 and CDR2 are DFQATT and SNEGSKA (reference sequence). This CDR3 region has 13 residues. The DNA for the CDR3 is TGCAGTGCTAGTCCTGGACAGGGCTACGAGCAGTACGTC. Encoded protein: CSASPGQGYEQYV.

The chain joins TRBV7-9 to TRBJ1-1; possible D gene TRBD1, 6 bases. V lost 5 bases and J 5 bases, leaving 15 bases between the germline ends. This CDR3 has 14 amino acids. Germline-derived CDR1 and CDR2 are SEHNR and FQNEAQ (reference sequence). The CDR3 region is CASSQGGGRTEAFF. CDR3 coding DNA: TGTGCCAGCAGCCAGGGTGGGGGGCGAACTGAAGCTTTCTTT.

This clonotype showed up just once. The chain links TRBV29-1 to TRBJ2-3; D is perhaps TRBD1 (6 bases). Trimming stripped 6 bases from V and 2 bases from J, with 15 bases between. CDR1 and CDR2 (germline): SQVTM, ANQGSEA. The CDR3 spans 14 residues. The CDR3 loop is CSVGGRSHTDTQYF. The CDR3, as DNA: TGCAGCGTAGGGGGTAGGTCCCACACAGATACGCAGTATTTT.